The T cell receptor (beta chain) under discussion was sequenced for a study of cytomegalovirus exposure and HLA in healthy donors (dated by TCRdb to 2016 to 2017). In the study overall: An earlier analysis of approximately 640 of the donors reported 250 to 300 Gb of sequence data and 117 million unique TCR beta sequences from about 200 million T cells. Approximately 300 gigabases of sequencing data and roughly 81 million unique TCR sequences made up an early release that covered about 640 HLA-typed donors. Of the 398 genotyped donors, over 70% fell in the genetic ancestry cluster associated with self-reported Caucasian donors. The aim of the study was to test whether cataloging public T cell receptors could identify signatures of past pathogen exposure. The study used immunosequencing to profile the T cell repertoires of several hundred subjects and linked those repertoires to cytomegalovirus serostatus. In addition to the first cohort of around 670 subjects, a separate validation cohort of approximately 120 different subjects was used. The study combined high-throughput TCR immunosequencing, statistical association of individual TCRs with disease status, and machine learning to predict cytomegalovirus infection status. In a later analysis, previously published TCR beta repertoires from hundreds of donors were re-analyzed and high-resolution HLA genotyping was added so that TCR occurrence patterns could be studied. Rather than using new phenotypic data, the later analysis identified candidate immune exposures from TCR beta sequences and from how often those sequences occurred across donors. To decide whether each TCR beta V gene segment behaved as functional or pseudogenic, an earlier analysis of approximately 620 of the donors relied on high-throughput TCR beta sequencing. Alongside the repertoire data, information on donor age, sex, ethnicity and CMV serostatus was compiled. A later genetic analysis used genome-wide SNP genotypes for about 55% of the 666 donors, treating that subset as a discovery cohort. All discovery cohort repertoires had been generated using a single sequencing platform. HLA typing included class I and class II loci at four-digit resolution. The number of typed donors differed by locus: roughly 629-640 for A, B, C, DRB1 and DQB1; about 520 for DQA1; 606 for DPA1; and some 470 for DPB1. Roughly five DR-DQ haplotypes were handled as single units for association and clustering, since linkage in the cohort was strong. Among 398 genotyped donors of the cohort, an average of approximately 250,000 unique TCR beta nucleotide sequences were sequenced per donor, 15% to 20% of them non-productive. On the study overall, not on this receptor specifically: Across donors, most TCR sequences were observed very rarely, whereas some public TCRs were present in many individuals. A later analysis found that most CMV-associated TCR beta chains appeared HLA-restricted, with HLA associations seemingly driven largely by CMV exposure. Because counts were too low, seventeen rarely observed V segments, including chromosome 9 orphons, were excluded from the earlier analysis of some 590 of the donors. A further reported finding was that TCR beta sequences accurately predicted the HLA-A and HLA-B alleles for most subjects in the first cohort. An association between a missense DCLRE1C variant and V-gene and J-gene trimming of TCR beta chains was found in a later genetic analysis and replicated in an independent cohort. Because HLA typing was missing for some donors at each locus, association tests included only the typed subset. In both the original and validation cohorts, the classifier was reported to diagnose cytomegalovirus status with high specificity and sensitivity. The authors suggested that the approach could potentially be generalized to other disease states and immunological phenotypes. In a later analysis, several top co-occurrence clusters were reported to appear linked to parvovirus B19, influenza, CMV and Epstein-Barr virus. Some IMGT-functional V segments, including TRBV6-2 and TRBV6-3, could not be distinguished by the 87-base-pair reads and were therefore excluded. For the cohort, immune exposure information was limited to CMV serostatus. Assigning TCR associations to individual alleles was difficult when HLA alleles, especially DR and DQ, strongly co-occurred. According to a later analysis, TCR association rates differed among HLA loci, with DRB1 alleles showing the most associated TCRs and HLA-C alleles showing the fewest. A later analysis associated about 17,000 TCR beta sequences with specific HLA alleles at a false discovery rate of 0.05. This cohort had only TCR beta chains sequenced, and the lack of alpha or paired-chain data limited which features could be detected. The study gave a list of about 170 TCR beta chains associated with cytomegalovirus. A few of the identified cytomegalovirus-associated TCR beta chains were confirmed in vitro to be specific for cytomegalovirus antigens. A group of highly shared sequence variants was considered likely to be a technical artifact of the sequencing pipeline. A later analysis found that HLA-associated TCR beta chains were more clonally expanded and had lower generation probabilities than equally common non-associated chains. An earlier analysis of approximately 500 of the donors showed that most TCR beta V segments appeared in productive rearrangements either about 90% or about 30% of the time, which broadly matched IMGT annotations. In a later genetic analysis, fewer N-insertions in productive TCRs were reported among donors in an Asian-associated ancestry cluster than the roughly 700-donor mean. Linkage disequilibrium might explain the correlated functional status among segregating V segments, but an unknown experimental factor could not be excluded. Sequencing depth was assumed to be roughly uniform across donors in the presence/absence analyses, though that assumption may not hold.

Library generation was performed with the immunoSEQ multiplex PCR assay. For the multiplex PCR, a mixture combining 60 forward primers for TCR Vbeta segments and 13 reverse primers for TCR Jbeta segments was used. Amplification of the CDR3 region of rearranged TCR beta genes was performed with a multiplex PCR assay on genomic DNA. Amplified TCR beta libraries were sequenced as 87-base-pair reads on the Illumina HiSeq System. In the source study's methods: A later analysis tallied 75 million to 85 million unique TCR beta chains across the 700 or so repertoires, and 10 million to 11 million of those chains were shared by two or more donors. A nearest-neighbor algorithm error-corrected the raw reads and collapsed the reads into unique sequences, merging closely related sequences to remove PCR and sequencing errors. Alignment of CDR3 sequences to IMGT reference sequences was used to assign V, D and J gene segments. Each retained sequence needed at least a six-nucleotide match to both a V gene segment and a J gene segment. Rearrangements were classified as productive when the CDR3 lacked stop codons and remained in frame with V and J, and all other rearrangements were classified as non-productive. Following IMGT convention, CDR3 was defined as the stretch from the second conserved V-encoded cysteine up to the conserved J-encoded phenylalanine. The earlier analysis of about 610 of the donors excluded sequences that lacked an unambiguous match to a single V gene segment. An earlier analysis of a few hundred of the donors classified V segments as functional when productive rearrangements were above 56.7% and as segregating when the standard deviation between donors was above 5%. A statistical classification framework was built for diagnosing cytomegalovirus status from the catalog of TCR beta chain sequences. A later analysis assigned V and J genes by comparing TCR nucleotide sequences with IMGT/GENE-DB human TR gene sequences. In a later analysis, CDR3 sequences and most-parsimonious VDJ recombination scenarios were assigned using the TCRdist pipeline. In a later analysis, every TCR beta chain was defined by the combination of its CDR3 amino acid sequence and its V-gene family, and reads without a unique V-gene family were dropped. To address suspected cross-contamination and a sequencing artifact, a later analysis removed approximately 590 highly shared, low-generation-probability nucleotide sequences. In a later analysis, a clonal expansion index was calculated for each public chain from normalized within-repertoire ranks of inferred template counts. A later analysis computed generation probabilities with a VDJ recombination model fitted to out-of-frame rearrangements, and checked the results against IGoR. In a later analysis, hypergeometric tests were used to score TCR-TCR, TCR-HLA and TCR-CMV co-occurrence, with a repertoire-size bias correction applied to TCR pairs. A later analysis estimated false discovery rates by permuting HLA or CMV assignments 20 times. In a later analysis, co-occurring TCRs were grouped using DBSCAN, with TCRdist sequence similarity added in when clustering inside HLA-allele-positive subsets. For co-occurrence clustering, repertoires with fewer than 30,000 or more than 120,000 public chains were excluded, along with four or five repertoires with anomalous nucleotide sharing. TCRdb holds this immuneACCESS table with in-frame rearrangements only. Some clones are missing; in checked studies, unresolved V genes explain under half, and the rest has no known cause. V and J calls and clone size follow that table, whereas D and trimming were derived from the DNA. This sample has roughly 120,000 clones in its table, and 74% of those were observed once. The ten largest make up about 4.4% of the sample.

In total, roughly 670 healthy bone marrow donors made up the cohort. Cohort members were all nominally healthy when sampled, although unrecorded immune exposures were likely present. The donor was CMV seropositive and was included in the group of 250 to 350 seropositive cohort members. A peripheral blood sample was provided by each donor, and peripheral blood mononuclear cells were used for TCR beta sequencing. The Qiagen DNeasy Blood Extraction Kit was used to extract genomic DNA from the blood cell samples. Relative to germline, V is missing 1 base and J is missing 2 bases, with 13 bases of the junction outside any gene match. The CDR3 covers 19 residues, taking in both the cysteine and the phenylalanine. The read is trimmed to its CDR3 DNA, 57 bases read in frame from base 1. The CDR1 and CDR2 encoded by the germline V gene (reference sequence) are LNHDA and SQIVND. Note on this clone: Its antigen is currently not known. Nothing much larger sits one base from this clone, and base qualities are not available.

The chain links TRBV19 with TRBJ2-3; TRBD2 fits 9 bases in the junction. The receptor was isolated from a woman in her fifties or sixties in good health and CMV-seropositive. The source material was PBMCs. The CDR3 protein sequence reads: CASSIGWASGARHTDTQYF. The DNA sequence follows: TGTGCCAGTAGTATAGGTTGGGCTAGCGGGGCACGACACACAGATACGCAGTATTTT.